What follows are 28 T cell receptor beta chains derived from one specimen sequenced in a study of blood T cells in healthy people across ages. Primed by a sample-barcoded 5' primer and a J-beta primer mix, a second PCR proceeded for 7 to 11 cycles. TCRdb called the 5' RACE reads again in MiXCR, with one record for every CDR3 protein. Of about 1.4 million distinct CDR3 sequences in the sample, 55% to 75% were seen once. Specimen: blood. These receptors were collected from a man aged 18 to 30 in good health.

V usage is TRBV5-1 and J usage is TRBJ2-3, with D tentatively TRBD2 (7 bases). The CDR3 consists of 13 residues. V lost 2 bases and J lost 6, with 10 bases in between. The germline gives CDR1 SGHRS, CDR2 YFSETQ. The DNA of the CDR3 is TGCGCCAGCAGCTTCGGGGGGCAGGATACGCAGTATTTT. Translation: CASSFGGQDTQYF.

This clonotype appeared a single time. This rearrangement joins TRBV20-1 to TRBJ2-5; D is undetermined. The end of the DNA fits TRBJ2-1 better, so the J call may be wrong. The CDR3 is 14 amino acids. Germline CDR1 reads DFQATT; CDR2 reads SNEGSKA (reference sequence). This CDR3 reads CSANPPLPQETQFF. Here the CDR3 DNA reads TGCAGTGCCAACCCTCCCCTACCGCAAGAGACCCAGTTCTTC.

In this sample, this clonotype turned up many times. The rearrangement uses TRBV4-3 and TRBJ2-3, with D possibly matching TRBD2 (6 bases). The V gene lost 2 bases and the J gene lost 0 bases, with 12 bases spanning the gap. The CDR3 totals 16 residues. Germline V gene data show CDR1 as LGHNA and CDR2 as YSLEER. CDR3 region: CASSQNQGGSTDTQYF. DNA of the CDR3: TGCGCCAGCAGCCAAAACCAGGGAGGTAGCACAGATACGCAGTATTTT.

This CDR3 is CASSPRVEGAMTQYF. The CDR3 region has the DNA TGTGCCAGCTCACCGAGAGTGGAGGGGGCGATGACGCAGTATTTT. The genes are TRBV18 and TRBJ2-3; perhaps TRBD1 as D (7 bases). V was trimmed by 3 bases and J by 9 bases, leaving 19 bases between them. Germline V CDR1 and CDR2: KGHSH, LQKENI. The CDR3 consists of 15 residues.

This clonotype was counted once. J is TRBJ1-1 and V is TRBV5-1; D gene uncertain. The ends were cut back, 3 bases at V and 1 base at J, with 10 bases in the middle. The CDR3 contains 14 residues. Germline assignment: CDR1 SGHRS and CDR2 YFSETQ. Here the CDR3 DNA reads TGCGCCAGCAGCTGGGAGGGAGGGAACACTGAAGCTTTCTTT. This encodes CASSWEGGNTEAFF.

This chain uses TRBV6-5 with TRBJ1-1; D is possibly TRBD1 (6 bases). The germline gives CDR1 MNHEY, CDR2 SVGAGI. The CDR3 contains 15 residues. The V and J ends lost 6 bases and 1 base respectively, with 15 bases between them. CDR3 residues: CASSVRGEGNTEAFF. DNA of the CDR3: TGTGCCAGCAGCGTTAGGGGGGAGGGGAACACTGAAGCTTTCTTT.

This clonotype has just one count. This chain connects TRBV28 to TRBJ1-2; the match to TRBD1 covers 7 bases. CDR3 length: 13 residues. After removal of 5 bases from V and 8 bases from J, the junction contained 8 bases not matched to a gene. CDR1 and CDR2 from the germline V gene are MDHEN and SYDVKM. In DNA form, the CDR3 reads TGTGCCAGCAGTAACAAACCCAGGGGGGGCTACACCTTC. Translating gives CASSNKPRGGYTF.

The chain combines TRBV4-1 with TRBJ2-3; D remains ambiguous. CDR1 MGHRA and CDR2 YSYEKL come from the germline V gene. Trimming stripped 3 bases from V and 2 bases from J, with 9 bases between. The CDR3 loop spans 14 amino acids. The CDR3 loop is CASSHGANTDTQYF. CDR3 DNA sequence: TGCGCCAGCAGCCACGGAGCGAACACAGATACGCAGTATTTT.

The CDR3 DNA reads as TGCGCCAGCAGCCAGGTAGTGGGCAATGTGCAGTACTTC. It translates to CASSQVVGNVQYF. V is TRBV4-1 and J is TRBJ2-4; D gene unclear. The CDR3 is 13 amino acids. The germline gives CDR1 MGHRA, CDR2 YSYEKL. Trimming pared 3 bases from V and 13 bases from J, leaving 16 bases between.

This clonotype has only a few counts. The gene calls are TRBV29-1 and TRBJ2-7; no firm D call. The CDR3 length is 13 residues. Germline CDR1 SQVTM, CDR2 ANQGSEA. Trimming took 5 bases from V and 0 from J, leaving 11 bases between them. The CDR3, as DNA: TGCAGCGTTCCCAAGACAAGCTCCTACGAGCAGTACTTC. It yields the protein CSVPKTSSYEQYF.

As concerns this clonotype: The junction differs from germline at one of its ends, possibly a read error. V usage is TRBV20-1 and J usage is TRBJ2-3; 11 bases map to TRBD2. The CDR3 runs to 17 residues. Germline V gene sequence: CDR1 DFQATT, CDR2 SNEGSKA (reference sequence). The CDR3 bases are TGCAGTGCCTCCGGTTTTTTAGCGGGGGGGAGAAAAGATATGCAGTATTTT. Its protein product is CSASGFLAGGRKDMQYF.

Note on this clonotype: Mismatch with germline at one junction end may stem from a read error. The chain links TRBV10-3 to TRBJ2-1, with TRBD2 identical over 8 bases. CDR1 and CDR2 from the germline V gene are ENHRY and SYGVKD. The CDR3 length is 15 residues. Here the CDR3 reads CAVSGAGDNYNEQFF. CDR3 bases: TGTGCCGTCAGTGGAGCGGGAGATAACTACAATGAGCAGTTCTTC.

V is TRBV6-5 and J is TRBJ2-3; TRBD2 aligns across 7 bases. Trimming at V came to 6 bases and at J to 8 bases, leaving 11 bases not matched to a gene. The CDR3 totals 14 residues. The germline V gene encodes CDR1 MNHEY and CDR2 SVGAGI. CDR3 amino acids: CASSPRRLALTQYF. The CDR3 region has the DNA TGTGCCAGCAGCCCCCGGAGACTAGCACTTACGCAGTATTTT.

The genes are TRBV10-3 and TRBJ2-1, with TRBD2 matching 9 bases. The CDR3 totals 16 residues. Trimming took 6 bases from V and 2 from J; bases not matched to a gene: 8. Germline V lookup: CDR1 ENHRY, CDR2 SYGVKD. The CDR3: CAIRNRLADTYNEQFF. CDR3 in DNA: TGTGCCATCAGGAACCGACTAGCGGATACCTACAATGAGCAGTTCTTC.

The sample holds a few counts of this clonotype. For the CDR3, the DNA is TGTGCCAGCAGCATTCTGGGCCACGAGCAGTACTTC. Translation gives CASSILGHEQYF. The chain has TRBV7-9 and TRBJ2-1; no firm D call. Gene TRBJ2-7 matches the end of the DNA better, so the J call may be wrong. This CDR3 contains 12 residues. The germline V gene has CDR1 SEHNR and CDR2 FQNEAQ (reference sequence).

The CDR3 loop reads CASSEIQGTDTQYF. The CDR3 nucleotides read TGTGCCAGCAGTGAAATCCAGGGTACAGATACGCAGTATTTT. This chain uses TRBV6-1 with TRBJ2-3, with D tentatively TRBD1 (5 bases). The V gene lost 2 bases and the J gene lost 3 bases, with 9 bases spanning the gap. Germline CDR1 is MNHNS and CDR2 is SASEGT. This CDR3 has 14 amino acids.

The chain has TRBV7-2 and TRBJ1-5, with TRBD1 as a possible D gene (6 bases). The V end was cut by 1 base, the J end by 6 bases, with 16 bases between. In germline, CDR1 is SGHTA, CDR2 FQGNSA. The CDR3 has 16 amino acids. This chain's CDR3 is CASSLGGGGFGQPQHF. Here the CDR3 DNA reads TGTGCCAGCAGCTTAGGAGGGGGAGGGTTCGGTCAGCCCCAGCATTTT. Together with reference TRBV7-2 and TRBJ1-5, the CDR3 gives the full variable domain: GAGVSQSPSNKVTEKGKDVELRCDPISGHTALYWYRQSLGQGLEFLIYFQGNSAPDKSGLPSDRFSAERTGGSVSTLTIQRTQQEDSAVYLCASSLGGGGFGQPQHFGDGTRLSIL.

This clonotype was counted only a few times. The chain combines TRBV20-1 with TRBJ2-7; D remains unclear. V shed 1 base and J shed 0 bases, with 7 bases lying between them. The CDR3 spans 13 residues. Germline lookup yields CDR1 DFQATT and CDR2 SNEGSKA (reference sequence). CDR3 nucleotide sequence: TGCAGTGCTAGAGCAGGTTTCTCCTACGAGCAGTACTTC. The encoded protein is CSARAGFSYEQYF.

This clonotype was seen only a few times. This chain links TRBV14 with TRBJ2-1, with D unresolved. Germline loops: CDR1 SGHDN, CDR2 FVKESK. V was cut by 2 bases and J by 7 bases, with 12 bases left in between. The CDR3 runs 14 residues. This CDR3 reads CASSQRLGQNEQFF. CDR3 DNA sequence: TGTGCCAGCAGCCAACGACTGGGCCAAAATGAGCAGTTCTTC. Filled out from reference TRBV14 and TRBJ2-1, the complete variable domain reads EAGVTQFPSHSVIEKGQTVTLRCDPISGHDNLYWYRRVMGKEIKFLLHFVKESKQDESGMPNNRFLAERTGGTYSTLKVQPAELEDSGVYFCASSQRLGQNEQFFGPGTRLTVL.

The table lists this clonotype with a few counts. This sequence joins TRBV29-1 and TRBJ2-1, with TRBD2 matching over 7 bases. J lost 6 bases, V lost 4 bases, and 6 bases had no gene match. This CDR3 has 13 residues. CDR1 and CDR2 (germline): SQVTM, ANQGSEA. Here the CDR3 DNA reads TGCAGCGTTGGCCTAGCGGATTCCAATGAGCAGTTCTTC. This translates into CSVGLADSNEQFF.

The chain uses TRBV4-2 and TRBJ2-3, with TRBD2 matching 9 bases. Germline V gene sequence: CDR1 LGHNA, CDR2 YNFKEQ. Trimming cost V 2 bases and J 1 base; bases outside gene matches: 1. This CDR3 is 15 amino acids long. This CDR3 is CASSQIAGGTDTQYF. DNA for the CDR3: TGTGCCAGCAGCCAAATAGCGGGGGGCACAGATACGCAGTATTTT.

V gene TRBV29-1 combines with J gene TRBJ1-6, with D tentatively TRBD1 (5 bases). The CDR3 contains 13 residues. CDR1 and CDR2 from the germline V gene are SQVTM and ANQGSEA. V was shortened by 5 bases and J by 9 bases, with 14 bases between the two germline ends. CDR3 amino acids: CSVTQGGGSPLHF. The CDR3 coding sequence is TGCAGCGTTACCCAGGGTGGTGGTTCACCCCTCCACTTT.

This clonotype came up a few times. The chain is built from TRBV6-5 and TRBJ2-3; 11 bases are a match to TRBD2. V shed 0 bases, J shed 3 bases, and the junction held 11 bases outside the gene matches. Germline-derived CDR1 and CDR2 are MNHEY and SVGAGI. The CDR3 spans 19 residues. The CDR3, as DNA: TGTGCCAGCAGTTACTCGCAAGGCCTAGCGGGAGGTGGGACAGATACGCAGTATTTT. Translating gives CASSYSQGLAGGGTDTQYF.

The chain recombines TRBV30 with TRBJ2-1, with 12 bases that match TRBD2. The length of the CDR3 is 14 residues. From germline, CDR1 is GTSNPN and CDR2 SVGIG (reference sequence). With 4 bases clipped from V and 5 bases from J, the junction kept 3 bases outside the gene matches. The CDR3 DNA follows: TGTGCCTGGAAACTAGCGGGAGGACACAATGAGCAGTTCTTC. It translates to CAWKLAGGHNEQFF.

This chain uses TRBV20-1 with TRBJ2-5; no definite D call. V shed 4 bases and J shed 2 bases, with 8 bases lying between them. CDR1 and CDR2 from the germline V gene are DFQATT and SNEGSKA (reference sequence). This CDR3 contains 12 residues. The CDR3 DNA reads TGCAGTGCTACCTTCATTCAAGAGACCCAGTACTTC. Translating it yields CSATFIQETQYF.

This rearrangement joins TRBV11-2 to TRBJ2-5; D gene unclear. The CDR3 is 16 residues long. Germline loops: CDR1 SGHAT, CDR2 FQNNGV. The V and J ends lost 0 bases and 1 base respectively, with 12 bases between them. The CDR3: CASSLDRNYRQETQYF. The CDR3 coding sequence is TGTGCCAGCAGCTTAGATCGGAACTACCGCCAAGAGACCCAGTACTTC.

The chain uses TRBV27 and TRBJ2-7, with D unclear. CDR1 and CDR2 (germline): MNHEY, SMNVEV (reference sequence). This CDR3 spans 16 amino acids. V gave up 3 bases and J gave up 3 bases, with 18 bases separating them. CDR3 residues: CASSFRADSFFYEQYF. In DNA form, the CDR3 reads TGTGCCAGCAGTTTTCGGGCTGATTCTTTTTTCTACGAGCAGTACTTC.

This chain connects TRBV7-2 to TRBJ1-1, with D possibly being TRBD1 (6 bases). This CDR3 contains 15 residues. Germline values: CDR1 SGHTA, CDR2 FQGNSA. V was shortened by 6 bases and J by 1 base, with 15 bases between the two germline ends. The CDR3 nucleotides read TGTGCCAGCAGGGGGGTGAGGGGGAGGAACACTGAAGCTTTCTTT. It yields the protein CASRGVRGRNTEAFF. Full variable domain (missing parts from reference TRBV7-2 and TRBJ1-1): GAGVSQSPSNKVTEKGKDVELRCDPISGHTALYWYRQSLGQGLEFLIYFQGNSAPDKSGLPSDRFSAERTGGSVSTLTIQRTQQEDSAVYLCASRGVRGRNTEAFFGQGTRLTVV.